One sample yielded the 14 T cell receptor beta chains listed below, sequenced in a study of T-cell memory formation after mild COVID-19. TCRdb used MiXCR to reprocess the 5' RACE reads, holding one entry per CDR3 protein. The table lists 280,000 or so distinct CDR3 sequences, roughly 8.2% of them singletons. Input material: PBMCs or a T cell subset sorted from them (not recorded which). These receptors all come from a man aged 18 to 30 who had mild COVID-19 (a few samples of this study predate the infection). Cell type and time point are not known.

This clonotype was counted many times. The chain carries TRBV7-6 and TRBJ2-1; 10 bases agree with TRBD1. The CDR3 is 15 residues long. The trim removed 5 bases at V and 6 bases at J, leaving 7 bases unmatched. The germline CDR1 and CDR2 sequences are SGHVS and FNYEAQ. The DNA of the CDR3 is TGTGCCAGCAGCCGGGGGACAGGGGAAGTCAATGAGCAGTTCTTC. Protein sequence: CASSRGTGEVNEQFF.

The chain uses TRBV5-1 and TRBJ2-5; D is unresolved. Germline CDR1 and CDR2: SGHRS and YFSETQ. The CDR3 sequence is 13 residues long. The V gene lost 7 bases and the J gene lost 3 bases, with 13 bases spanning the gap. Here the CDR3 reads CASGHQEKETQYF. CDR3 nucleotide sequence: TGCGCCAGCGGGCACCAGGAGAAAGAGACCCAGTACTTC.

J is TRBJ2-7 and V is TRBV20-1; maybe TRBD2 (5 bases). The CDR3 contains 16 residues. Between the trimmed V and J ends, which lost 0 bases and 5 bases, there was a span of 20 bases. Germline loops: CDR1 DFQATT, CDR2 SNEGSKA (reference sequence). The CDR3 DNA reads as TGCAGTGCTAGAGACCCCACGACGGGGTTTGCCAACGAGCAGTACTTC. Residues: CSARDPTTGFANEQYF.

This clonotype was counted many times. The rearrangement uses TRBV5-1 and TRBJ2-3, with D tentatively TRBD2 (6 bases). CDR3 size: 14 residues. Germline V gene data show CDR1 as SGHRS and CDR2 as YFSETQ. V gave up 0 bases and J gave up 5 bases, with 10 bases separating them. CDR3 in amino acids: CASSLGRGGDTQYF. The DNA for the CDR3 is TGCGCCAGCAGCTTGGGGCGGGGCGGAGATACGCAGTATTTT.

The chain's CDR3 is CASSQNRGYGNQPQHF. In DNA form, the CDR3 reads TGCGCCAGCAGCCAGAATCGGGGTTACGGCAATCAGCCCCAGCATTTT. This chain uses TRBV4-1 with TRBJ1-5; no reliable D call. Trimming shortened V by 3 bases and J by 2 bases, and 14 bases separated the two germline ends. The germline CDR1 and CDR2 sequences are MGHRA and YSYEKL. The CDR3 loop spans 16 amino acids.

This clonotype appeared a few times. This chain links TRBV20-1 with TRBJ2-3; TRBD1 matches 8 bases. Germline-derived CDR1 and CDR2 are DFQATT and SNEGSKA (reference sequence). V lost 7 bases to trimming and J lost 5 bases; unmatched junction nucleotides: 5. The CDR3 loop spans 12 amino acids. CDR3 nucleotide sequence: TGCAGTGGACAGGGGATTGGAGATACGCAGTATTTT. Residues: CSGQGIGDTQYF.

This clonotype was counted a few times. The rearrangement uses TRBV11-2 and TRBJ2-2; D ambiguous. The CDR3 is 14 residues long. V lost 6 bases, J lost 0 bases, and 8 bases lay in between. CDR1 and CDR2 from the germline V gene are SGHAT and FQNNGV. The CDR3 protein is CASRPAANTGELFF. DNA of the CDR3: TGTGCCAGCAGGCCAGCTGCGAACACCGGGGAGCTGTTTTTT. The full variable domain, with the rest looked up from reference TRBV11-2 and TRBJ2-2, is EAGVAQSPRYKIIEKRQSVAFWCNPISGHATLYWYQQILGQGPKLLIQFQNNGVVDDSQLPKDRFSAERLKGVDSTLKIQPAKLEDSAVYLCASRPAANTGELFFGEGSRLTVL.

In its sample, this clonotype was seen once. The CDR3 DNA reads TGTGCCTGGAGTAGCGGGGTATACAATGAGCAGTTCTTC. Residues: CAWSSGVYNEQFF. The rearrangement links TRBV30 to TRBJ2-1; 7 bases align to TRBD2. The trim removed 2 bases at V and 4 bases at J, leaving 2 bases unmatched. Per germline, CDR1 GTSNPN and CDR2 SVGIG (reference sequence). The CDR3 is 13 amino acids.

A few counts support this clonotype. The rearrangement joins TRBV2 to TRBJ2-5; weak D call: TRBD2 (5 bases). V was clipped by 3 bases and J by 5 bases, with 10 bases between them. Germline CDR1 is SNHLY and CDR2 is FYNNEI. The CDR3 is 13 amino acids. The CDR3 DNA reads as TGTGCCAGCAGTGATCGGGATAGGGAGACCCAGTACTTC. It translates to CASSDRDRETQYF.

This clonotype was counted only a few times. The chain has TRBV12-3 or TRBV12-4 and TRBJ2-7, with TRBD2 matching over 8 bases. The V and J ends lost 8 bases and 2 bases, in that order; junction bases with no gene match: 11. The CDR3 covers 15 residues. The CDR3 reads CASAPPIAGTYEQYF. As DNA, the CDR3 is TGTGCCAGCGCCCCCCCCATAGCGGGGACCTACGAGCAGTACTTC.

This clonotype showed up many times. CDR3 DNA: TGTGCCAGCAGCCAATTCGGATTTGAGGGACGGGTCGAAAGCACAGATACGCAGTATTTT. This gives the protein CASSQFGFEGRVESTDTQYF. The rearrangement joins TRBV3-1 to TRBJ2-3; D possibly uses TRBD1 or TRBD2 (5 bases each). This CDR3 is built from 20 residues. V gave up 2 bases and J gave up 0 bases, with 24 bases separating them. From germline, CDR1 is LGHDT and CDR2 YNNKEL (reference sequence).

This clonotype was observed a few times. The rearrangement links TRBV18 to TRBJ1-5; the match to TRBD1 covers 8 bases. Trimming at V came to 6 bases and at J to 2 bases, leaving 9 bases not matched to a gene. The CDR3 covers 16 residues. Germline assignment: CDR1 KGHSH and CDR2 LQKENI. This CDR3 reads CASSPQQGGGNQPQHF. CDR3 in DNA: TGTGCCAGCTCTCCCCAACAGGGGGGCGGCAATCAGCCCCAGCATTTT. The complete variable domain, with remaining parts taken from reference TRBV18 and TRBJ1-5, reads NAGVMQNPRHLVRRRGQEARLRCSPMKGHSHVYWYRQLPEEGLKFMVYLQKENIIDESGMPKERFSAEFPKEGPSILRIQQVVRGDSAAYFCASSPQQGGGNQPQHFGDGTRLSIL.

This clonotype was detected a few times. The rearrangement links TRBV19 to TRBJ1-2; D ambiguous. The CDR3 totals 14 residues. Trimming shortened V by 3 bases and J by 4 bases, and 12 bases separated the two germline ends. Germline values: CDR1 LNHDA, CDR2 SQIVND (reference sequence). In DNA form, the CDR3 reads TGTGCCAGTAGTATGGCAGGCCTCATCTATGGCTACACCTTC. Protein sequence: CASSMAGLIYGYTF.

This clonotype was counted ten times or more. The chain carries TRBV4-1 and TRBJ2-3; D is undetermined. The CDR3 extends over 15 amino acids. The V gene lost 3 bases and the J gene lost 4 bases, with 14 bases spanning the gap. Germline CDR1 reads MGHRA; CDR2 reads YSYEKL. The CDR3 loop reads CASSQEEFRPDTQYF. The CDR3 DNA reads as TGCGCCAGCAGCCAGGAAGAGTTCAGACCAGATACGCAGTATTTT.